Presented here are 18 T cell receptor beta chains from one specimen sequenced in a study of CD8 T cells in ankylosing spondylitis. TCRdb re-analysed the 5' RACE reads in MiXCR, keeping a single row per CDR3 protein. The sample lists 250,000 to 350,000 distinct CDR3 sequences, about 19% occurring once. Sequences were obtained from blood, either unsorted or a sorted T cell fraction (not recorded which). Source of these receptors: a male donor with ankylosing spondylitis or in good health (not recorded which).

J is TRBJ2-3 and V is TRBV20-1; 10 nucleotides line up with TRBD1. The length of the CDR3 is 15 residues. Looked up from germline, CDR1 is DFQATT and CDR2 is SNEGSKA (reference sequence). After removal of 6 bases from V and 6 bases from J, the junction contained 12 bases not matched to a gene. CDR3 sequence reads: CSAIGPGQGSDTQYF. The DNA for the CDR3 is TGCAGTGCCATAGGCCCGGGACAGGGGTCGGATACGCAGTATTTT.

The chain recombines TRBV5-1 with TRBJ2-2; tentatively, D is TRBD1 (5 bases). Between the trimmed V and J ends, which lost 4 bases and 4 bases, there was a span of 11 bases. This CDR3 is built from 14 residues. Germline V gene data show CDR1 as SGHRS and CDR2 as YFSETQ. CDR3 sequence (DNA): TGCGCCAGCAGCCCCTGGGGCGGCACCGGGGAGCTGTTTTTT. Translated: CASSPWGGTGELFF.

This clonotype was picked up a small number of times. V gene TRBV5-6 combines with J gene TRBJ2-7; D tentatively fits TRBD1 or TRBD2 (5 bases each). The CDR3 spans 15 residues. The germline V gene encodes CDR1 SGHDT and CDR2 YYEEEE. V lost 1 base, J lost 7 bases, and 18 bases lay in between. CDR3 in DNA: TGTGCCAGCAGCTTGCTTTGGGACCCCAAAGGGGAGCAGTACGTC. This sequence encodes CASSLLWDPKGEQYV.

This clonotype was seen repeatedly, ten times or more. The chain uses TRBV20-1 and TRBJ2-4; D unclear. This CDR3 has 14 amino acids. Germline values: CDR1 DFQATT, CDR2 SNEGSKA (reference sequence). V was trimmed by 6 bases and J by 5 bases, leaving 17 bases between them. CDR3 loop: CSASRTARQNIQYF. CDR3 sequence (DNA): TGCAGTGCAAGTAGGACGGCTCGTCAAAACATTCAGTACTTC.

This clonotype was recorded at least ten times. This chain uses TRBV2 with TRBJ1-2; no definite D call. The germline gives CDR1 SNHLY, CDR2 FYNNEI. The CDR3 loop spans 15 amino acids. V lost 1 base, J lost 2 bases, and 11 bases lay in between. CDR3 residues: CASSEGNSPNYGYTF. For the CDR3, the DNA is TGTGCCAGCAGTGAAGGGAACAGTCCCAACTATGGCTACACCTTC.

This chain uses TRBV7-9 with TRBJ1-1; D is undetermined. V lost 5 bases and J lost 0, with 13 bases in between. This CDR3 has 15 amino acids. Germline assignment: CDR1 SEHNR and CDR2 FQNEAQ (reference sequence). CDR3 DNA: TGTGCCAGCAGCCAAACCGGACCTATGAACACTGAAGCTTTCTTT. Residues: CASSQTGPMNTEAFF.

V and J are TRBV20-1 and TRBJ2-2; TRBD2 aligns across 8 bases. Germline V lookup: CDR1 DFQATT, CDR2 SNEGSKA (reference sequence). The trim removed 0 bases at V and 8 bases at J, leaving 11 bases unmatched. This CDR3 is built from 16 residues. The DNA for the CDR3 is TGCAGTGCTAGAGATTACAGCGGGAGAGTATCTGGGGAGCTGTTTTTT. Protein sequence: CSARDYSGRVSGELFF.

This clonotype was detected many times. The V and J genes are TRBV19 and TRBJ1-1; TRBD1 matches at 7 bases. The CDR3 is made up of 16 amino acids. Germline V lookup: CDR1 LNHDA, CDR2 SQIVND (reference sequence). Trimming at V came to 8 bases and at J to 0 bases, leaving 12 bases not matched to a gene. DNA for the CDR3: TGTGCCAGTCGGGACAGTTTAGCACCAATGAACACTGAAGCTTTCTTT. Protein sequence: CASRDSLAPMNTEAFF.

This chain connects TRBV20-1 to TRBJ1-5; 7 bases agree with TRBD1. The germline V gene has CDR1 DFQATT and CDR2 SNEGSKA (reference sequence). The CDR3 consists of 19 residues. Unmatched junction bases numbered 17, after V lost 0 bases and J lost 3 bases. CDR3 loop: CSARDVLRTGGVTNQPQHF. In DNA, the CDR3 is TGCAGTGCTAGAGATGTTTTAAGGACAGGAGGGGTTACCAATCAGCCCCAGCATTTT.

As for this clonotype: A read error may produce the germline difference seen at one junction end. This rearrangement joins TRBV20-1 to TRBJ2-5; maybe TRBD1 (6 bases). Germline V gene data show CDR1 as DFQATT and CDR2 as SNEGSKA (reference sequence). CDR3 length: 15 amino acids. The CDR3 loop is CSTRHSGDPQETQYF. The CDR3 coding sequence is TGCAGTACTAGGCACTCAGGGGACCCCCAAGAGACCCAGTACTTC.

This clonotype came up a few times. The chain carries TRBV5-1 and TRBJ1-6; D may be TRBD1 (6 bases). With 5 bases removed from V and 9 bases from J, the gap between germline ends came to 9 bases. Germline assignment: CDR1 SGHRS and CDR2 YFSETQ. The CDR3 length is 12 residues. The CDR3 reads CASRQGGSPLHF. Written as DNA, the CDR3 is TGCGCCAGCAGACAGGGTGGTTCACCCCTCCACTTT.

This clonotype occurred once. V usage is TRBV29-1 and J usage is TRBJ2-3; D call uncertain. Germline CDR1 and CDR2: SQVTM and ANQGSEA. Trimming took 5 bases from V and 2 from J, leaving 11 bases between them. The CDR3 covers 13 residues. The CDR3 loop is CSVSAGNTDTQYF. CDR3 nucleotides: TGCAGCGTTTCCGCCGGAAACACAGATACGCAGTATTTT.

This rearrangement joins TRBV5-1 to TRBJ2-1; either TRBD1 or TRBD2 may fit D (5 bases each). CDR3 size: 15 residues. The germline CDR1 and CDR2 sequences are SGHRS and YFSETQ. V was pared by 3 bases and J by 6 bases, with 16 bases between. CDR3 region: CASSYTGRSVNEQFF. In DNA, the CDR3 is TGCGCCAGCAGCTATACGGGACGTAGCGTCAATGAGCAGTTCTTC.

The chain joins TRBV3-1 to TRBJ2-3; 12 bases are a match to TRBD2. Germline CDR1 reads LGHDT; CDR2 reads YNNKEL (reference sequence). V was pared by 4 bases and J by 2 bases, with 4 bases of the junction left unmatched. This CDR3 region has 16 residues. The CDR3 spells CASSPLAGGITDTQYF. CDR3 DNA: TGTGCCAGCAGCCCCCTAGCGGGGGGGATCACAGATACGCAGTATTTT.

The genes are TRBV15 and TRBJ2-3, with 9 bases aligning to TRBD1. Per the germline V gene, CDR1 is LNHNV and CDR2 is YYDKDF (reference sequence). V trimming: 1 base; J trimming: 6 bases; junction bases outside the gene matches: 8. This CDR3 region has 16 residues. The CDR3 region is CATSRGTGAYLDTQYF. DNA for the CDR3: TGTGCCACCAGCAGAGGGACAGGGGCTTACCTGGATACGCAGTATTTT.

The chain carries TRBV14 and TRBJ2-1; tentative D call: TRBD2 (5 bases). CDR1 and CDR2 (germline): SGHDN, FVKESK. Deletions cut 0 bases from V and 6 bases from J, with 9 bases between. The length of the CDR3 is 14 residues. The CDR3 sequence: CASSQERDLNEQFF. In DNA form, the CDR3 reads TGTGCCAGCAGCCAAGAGAGGGATCTCAATGAGCAGTTCTTC.

There are a few counts of this clonotype. This chain links TRBV27 with TRBJ2-1; 11 nucleotides match TRBD2. This CDR3 is built from 16 residues. V shed 6 bases and J 4 bases; nucleotides not matched to a gene: 8. Germline V gene sequence: CDR1 MNHEY, CDR2 SMNVEV (reference sequence). This CDR3 reads CASSRGTSGRYNEQFF. Written as DNA, the CDR3 is TGTGCCAGCAGCCGAGGAACTAGCGGGAGATACAATGAGCAGTTCTTC.

In this sample, this clonotype turned up many times. J is TRBJ2-1 and V is TRBV5-1; D gene unclear. The CDR3 is made up of 11 amino acids. Germline CDR1 is SGHRS and CDR2 is YFSETQ. Trimming cost V 0 bases and J 10 bases, with 5 bases left between them. In DNA form, the CDR3 reads TGCGCCAGCAGCTTGGGTACAGAGCAGTTCTTC. It encodes CASSLGTEQFF.